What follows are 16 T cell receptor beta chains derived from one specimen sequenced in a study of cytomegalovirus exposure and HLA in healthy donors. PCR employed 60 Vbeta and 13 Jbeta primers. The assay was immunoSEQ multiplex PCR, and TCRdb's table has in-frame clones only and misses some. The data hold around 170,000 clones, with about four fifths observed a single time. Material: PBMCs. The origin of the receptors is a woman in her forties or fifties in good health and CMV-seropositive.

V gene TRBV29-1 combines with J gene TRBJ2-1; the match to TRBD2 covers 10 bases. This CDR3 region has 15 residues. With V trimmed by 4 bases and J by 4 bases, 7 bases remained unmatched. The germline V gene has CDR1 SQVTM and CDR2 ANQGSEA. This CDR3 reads CSVVAGTSAYNEQFF. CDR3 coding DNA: TGCAGCGTTGTGGCAGGGACTAGCGCTTACAATGAGCAGTTCTTC.

CDR3 loop: CASSWPSGEETQYF. The CDR3 bases are TGTGCCAGCAGCTGGCCATCCGGGGAAGAGACCCAGTACTTC. The genes are TRBV5-4 and TRBJ2-5, with D possibly being TRBD2 (5 bases). The CDR3 is made up of 14 amino acids. V was trimmed by 3 bases and J by 3 bases, leaving 12 bases between them. CDR1 and CDR2 (germline): SGHNT, YYREEE (reference sequence).

The CDR3 here is CASSSGQTYEQYF. DNA for the CDR3: TGTGCCAGCAGTTCCGGACAGACCTACGAGCAGTACTTC. The chain is built from TRBV28 and TRBJ2-7; perhaps TRBD1 as D (6 bases). The CDR3 runs 13 residues. Per germline, CDR1 MDHEN and CDR2 SYDVKM. Deletions cut 4 bases from V and 2 bases from J, with 9 bases between.

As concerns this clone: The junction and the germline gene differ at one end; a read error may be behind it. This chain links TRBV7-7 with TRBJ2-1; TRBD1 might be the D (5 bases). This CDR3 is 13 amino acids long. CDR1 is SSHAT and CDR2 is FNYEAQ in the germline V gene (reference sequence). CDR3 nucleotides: TGTGCTAGCAGCCAAGACAGACACAATGAGCAGTTCTTC. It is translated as CASSQDRHNEQFF.

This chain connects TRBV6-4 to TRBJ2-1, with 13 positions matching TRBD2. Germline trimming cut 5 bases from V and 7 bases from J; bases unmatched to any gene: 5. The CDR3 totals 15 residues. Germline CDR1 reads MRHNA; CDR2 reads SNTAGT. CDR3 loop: CASSPLAGGLNEQFF. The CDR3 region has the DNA TGTGCCAGCAGTCCACTAGCGGGGGGGCTTAATGAGCAGTTCTTC.

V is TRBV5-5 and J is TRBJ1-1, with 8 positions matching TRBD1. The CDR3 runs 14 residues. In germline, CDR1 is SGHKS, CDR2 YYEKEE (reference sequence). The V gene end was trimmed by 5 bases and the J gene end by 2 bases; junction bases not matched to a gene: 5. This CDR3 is CASSYRGGNTEAFF. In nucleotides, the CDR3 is TGTGCCAGCAGTTACAGGGGGGGAAACACTGAAGCTTTCTTT.

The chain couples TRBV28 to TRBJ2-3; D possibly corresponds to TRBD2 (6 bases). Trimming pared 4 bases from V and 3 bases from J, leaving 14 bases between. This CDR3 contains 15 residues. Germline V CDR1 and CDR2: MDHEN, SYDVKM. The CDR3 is CASSSTGTRTDTQYF. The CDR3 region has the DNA TGTGCCAGCAGTTCCACCGGGACTCGTACAGATACGCAGTATTTT.

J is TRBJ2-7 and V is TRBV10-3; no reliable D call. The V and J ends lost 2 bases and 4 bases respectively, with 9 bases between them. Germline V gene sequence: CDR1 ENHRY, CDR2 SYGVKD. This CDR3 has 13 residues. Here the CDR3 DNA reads TGTGCCATCAGTGAGGGCGGCCGGTACGAGCAGTACTTC. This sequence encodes CAISEGGRYEQYF.

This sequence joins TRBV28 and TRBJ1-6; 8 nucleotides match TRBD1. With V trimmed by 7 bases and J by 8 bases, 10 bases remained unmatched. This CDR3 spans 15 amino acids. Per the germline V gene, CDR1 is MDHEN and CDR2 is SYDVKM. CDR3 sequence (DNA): TGTGCCAGCAAGCCCCAGGGGGCGCGGGATTCACCCCTCCACTTT. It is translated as CASKPQGARDSPLHF. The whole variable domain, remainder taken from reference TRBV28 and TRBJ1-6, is DVKVTQSSRYLVKRTGEKVFLECVQDMDHENMFWYRQDPGLGLRLIYFSYDVKMKEKGDIPEGYSVSREKKERFSLILESASTNQTSMYLCASKPQGARDSPLHFGNGTRLTVT.

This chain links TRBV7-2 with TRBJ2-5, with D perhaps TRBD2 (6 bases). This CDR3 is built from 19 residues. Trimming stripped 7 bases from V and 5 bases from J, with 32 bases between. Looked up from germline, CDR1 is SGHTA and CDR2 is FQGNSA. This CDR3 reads CASILRSPTSFQSWETQYF. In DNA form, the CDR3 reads TGTGCCAGCATCCTCAGGTCCCCAACTAGCTTCCAGTCCTGGGAGACCCAGTACTTC.

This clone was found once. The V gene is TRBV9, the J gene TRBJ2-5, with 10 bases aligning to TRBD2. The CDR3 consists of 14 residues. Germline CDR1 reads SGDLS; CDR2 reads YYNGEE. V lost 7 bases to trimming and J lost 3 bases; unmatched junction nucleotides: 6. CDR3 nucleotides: TGTGCCAGCTCTCTAGCGGGGGTGGAAGAGACCCAGTACTTC. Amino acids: CASSLAGVEETQYF.

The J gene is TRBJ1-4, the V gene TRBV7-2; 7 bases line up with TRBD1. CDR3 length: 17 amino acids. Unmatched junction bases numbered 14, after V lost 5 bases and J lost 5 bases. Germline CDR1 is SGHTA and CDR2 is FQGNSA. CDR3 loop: CASSVGPPGTANEKLFF. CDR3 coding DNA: TGTGCCAGCAGCGTCGGGCCCCCCGGGACAGCGAATGAAAAACTGTTTTTT.

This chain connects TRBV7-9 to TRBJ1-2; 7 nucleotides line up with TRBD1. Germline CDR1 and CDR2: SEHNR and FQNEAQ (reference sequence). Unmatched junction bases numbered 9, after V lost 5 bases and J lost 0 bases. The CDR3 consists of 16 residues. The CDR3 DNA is TGTGCCAGCAGCCCGGACAGGATACAGTCTAACTATGGCTACACCTTC. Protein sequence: CASSPDRIQSNYGYTF.

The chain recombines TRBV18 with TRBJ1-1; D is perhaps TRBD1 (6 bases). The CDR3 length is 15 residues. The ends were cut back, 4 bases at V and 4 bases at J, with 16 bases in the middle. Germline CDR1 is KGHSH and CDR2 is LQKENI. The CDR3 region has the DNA TGTGCCAGCTCACTACTCGGACAGAAGAGCACTGAAGCTTTCTTT. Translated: CASSLLGQKSTEAFF.

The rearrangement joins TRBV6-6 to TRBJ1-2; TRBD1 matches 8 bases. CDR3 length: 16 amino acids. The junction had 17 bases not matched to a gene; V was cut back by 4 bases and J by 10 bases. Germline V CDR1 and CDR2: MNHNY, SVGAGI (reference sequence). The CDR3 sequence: CASSSGGQGIRTDYTF. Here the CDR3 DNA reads TGTGCCAGCAGTTCGGGAGGACAGGGAATTAGAACGGACTACACCTTC.

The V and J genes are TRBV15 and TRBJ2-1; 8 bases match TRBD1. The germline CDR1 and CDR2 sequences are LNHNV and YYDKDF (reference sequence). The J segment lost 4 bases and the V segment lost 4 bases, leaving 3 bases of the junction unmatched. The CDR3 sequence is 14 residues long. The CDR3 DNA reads TGTGCCACCAGCATCGACAGGGGTTACAATGAGCAGTTCTTC. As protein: CATSIDRGYNEQFF.